The 32 T cell receptor beta chains in this list originate from one sample, sequenced in a study of cytomegalovirus exposure and HLA in healthy donors. PCR used 60 Vbeta primers and 13 Jbeta primers. TCRdb keeps only in-frame clones here, not all; method: immunoSEQ multiplex PCR. In the table there are 70,000 or so clones, roughly four fifths of which are singletons. The material sequenced was PBMCs. These receptors were obtained from a woman aged 55 to 70 in good health and CMV-seropositive.

V gene TRBV5-8 combines with J gene TRBJ2-6; tentative D call: TRBD2 (5 bases). This CDR3 is 15 amino acids long. V was shortened by 0 bases and J by 1 base, with 5 bases between the two germline ends. The germline gives CDR1 SGHTS, CDR2 YDEGEE. The CDR3 is CASSLGRSGANVLTF. The CDR3 DNA reads as TGTGCCAGCAGCTTGGGGAGGTCTGGGGCCAACGTCCTGACTTTC. The whole variable domain, remainder taken from reference TRBV5-8 and TRBJ2-6, is EAGVTQSPTHLIKTRGQQATLRCSPISGHTSVYWYQQALGLGLQFLLWYDEGEERNRGNFPPRFSGRQFPNYSSELNVNALELEDSALYLCASSLGRSGANVLTFGAGSRLTVL.

The genes are TRBV4-1 and TRBJ1-1; D is unclear. V was shortened by 0 bases and J by 5 bases, with 7 bases between the two germline ends. Per germline, CDR1 MGHRA and CDR2 YSYEKL. The CDR3 extends over 13 amino acids. CDR3 DNA sequence: TGCGCCAGCAGCCAAGAGGGAGGGACTGAAGCTTTCTTT. Protein: CASSQEGGTEAFF.

The chain employs TRBV2 and TRBJ1-1; the D gene is possibly TRBD1 (6 bases). Germline V gives CDR1 SNHLY, CDR2 FYNNEI. The CDR3 has 13 amino acids. Between the trimmed V and J ends, which lost 4 bases and 1 base, there was a span of 7 bases. The CDR3, as DNA: TGTGCCAGCAGTGCGACAGGGAACACTGAAGCTTTCTTT. It encodes CASSATGNTEAFF.

This clone was detected a few times. The CDR3 coding sequence is TGCGCCAGCAGCTTGGACGGGAGCTCCTACGAGCAGTACTTC. It is translated as CASSLDGSSYEQYF. The J gene is TRBJ2-7, the V gene TRBV5-1, with D perhaps TRBD2 (6 bases). Germline loops: CDR1 SGHRS, CDR2 YFSETQ. The V end lost 0 bases, the J end lost 0 bases, and 7 bases lay between the germline ends. The CDR3 spans 14 residues.

V usage is TRBV21-1 and J usage is TRBJ1-2. TRBV21-1 has pseudogene status. This CDR3 contains 16 residues. The CDR3 region is CASSKGLRGGKYGYTF. CDR3 nucleotides: TGTGCCAGCAGCAAAGGCCTGAGGGGGGGGAAATATGGCTACACCTTC.

The chain has TRBV2 and TRBJ1-5, with TRBD1 matching over 8 bases. The CDR3 is 15 residues long. Germline V gene sequence: CDR1 SNHLY, CDR2 FYNNEI. J gave up 1 base and V 6 bases, and 5 bases lay outside the gene matches. Written as DNA, the CDR3 is TGTGCCAGCAGCCCGACAGGGGCAAGCAATCAGCCCCAGCATTTT. Protein: CASSPTGASNQPQHF.

The chain combines TRBV5-4 with TRBJ2-6; D remains unclear. The V gene's germline CDR1 is SGHNT and CDR2 YYREEE (reference sequence). V was shortened by 1 base and J by 1 base, with 6 bases between the two germline ends. The CDR3 has 15 amino acids. The CDR3 is CASSLKQSGANVLTF. The CDR3 DNA follows: TGTGCCAGCAGCTTGAAACAGTCTGGGGCCAACGTCCTGACTTTC.

The chain carries TRBV5-6 and TRBJ2-7; the D is unclear. Trimming removed 4 bases from V and 3 bases from J, with 8 bases in between. Germline-derived CDR1 and CDR2 are SGHDT and YYEEEE. The CDR3 length is 12 residues. CDR3 sequence reads: CASSQAGYEQYF. CDR3 sequence (DNA): TGTGCCAGCAGCCAAGCCGGCTACGAGCAGTACTTC. Filled out from reference TRBV5-6 and TRBJ2-7, the complete variable domain reads DAGVTQSPTHLIKTRGQQVTLRCSPKSGHDTVSWYQQALGQGPQFIFQYYEEEERQRGNFPDRFSGHQFPNYSSELNVNALLLGDSALYLCASSQAGYEQYFGPGTRLTVT.

The gene calls are TRBV7-2 and TRBJ2-7; D gene unclear. Trimming removed 3 bases at V and 6 bases at J, with 12 bases between. The CDR3 consists of 13 residues. Germline CDR1 reads SGHTA; CDR2 reads FQGNSA. Written as DNA, the CDR3 is TGTGCCAGCAGCTTCGGCAGGCTGGGCGAGCAGTACTTC. The encoded protein is CASSFGRLGEQYF.

The chain has TRBV5-1 and TRBJ1-2, with D tentatively TRBD1 (5 bases). The CDR3 is made up of 14 amino acids. Germline assignment: CDR1 SGHRS and CDR2 YFSETQ. V dropped 4 bases and J dropped 2 bases, with 12 bases sitting between them. Written as DNA, the CDR3 is TGCGCCAGCAGCCGGTCCCAGGGAAACTATGGCTACACCTTC. It translates to CASSRSQGNYGYTF.

This clone was seen only a few times. The chain is built from TRBV5-1 and TRBJ1-4; 9 positions agree with TRBD1. Germline CDR1 SGHRS, CDR2 YFSETQ. With 4 bases clipped from V and 8 bases from J, the junction kept 6 bases outside the gene matches. This CDR3 has 14 residues. As DNA, the CDR3 is TGCGCCAGCAGCCCGGGACAGGGAGAGGAAAAACTGTTTTTT. Amino acids: CASSPGQGEEKLFF.

Comments on this clone: This same CDR3 is encoded by further DNA sequences in the sample. The genes are TRBV5-1 and TRBJ2-1, with D maybe TRBD1 (6 bases). The CDR3 is 14 residues long. V lost 5 bases to trimming and J lost 0 bases, with 9 bases between them. Germline V CDR1 and CDR2: SGHRS, YFSETQ. The CDR3 bases are TGCGCCAGCAGTAGAGGGGGCTCCTACAATGAGCAGTTCTTC. As protein: CASSRGGSYNEQFF. Looking up the rest from reference TRBV5-1 and TRBJ2-1 gives the full variable domain: KAGVTQTPRYLIKTRGQQVTLSCSPISGHRSVSWYQQTPGQGLQFLFEYFSETQRNKGNFPGRFSGRQFSNSRSEMNVSTLELGDSALYLCASSRGGSYNEQFFGPGTRLTVL.

The chain is built from TRBV12-5 and TRBJ1-2, with TRBD1 matching over 7 bases. V lost 1 base, J lost 8 bases, and 4 bases stayed unmatched. The CDR3 runs 13 residues. Per the germline V gene, CDR1 is LGHNT and CDR2 is FRNRAP. Here the CDR3 DNA reads TGTGCTAGTGGTTTGGGACAGGGCGGCGGCTACACCTTC. Its protein product is CASGLGQGGGYTF.

The chain has TRBV13 and TRBJ2-1; possible D gene TRBD1, 6 bases. This CDR3 has 11 residues. V dropped 5 bases and J dropped 8 bases, with 7 bases sitting between them. CDR1 PRHDT and CDR2 FYEKMQ come from the germline V gene (reference sequence). CDR3 loop: CASSHRDEQFF. For the CDR3, the DNA is TGTGCCAGCAGCCACAGGGATGAGCAGTTCTTC.

The J gene is TRBJ1-2, the V gene TRBV29-1; 7 nucleotides agree with TRBD1. Germline V CDR1 and CDR2: SQVTM, ANQGSEA. The CDR3 spans 12 residues. The J segment lost 12 bases and the V segment lost 7 bases, leaving 14 bases of the junction unmatched. CDR3 in amino acids: CSADRQGVSNTF. The CDR3 DNA reads TGCAGCGCGGATAGACAGGGAGTGAGTAACACCTTC.

The chain joins TRBV11-2 to TRBJ1-6; no definite D call. The CDR3 runs 13 residues. Trimming removed 3 bases from V and 6 bases from J, with 6 bases in between. Germline CDR1 reads SGHAT; CDR2 reads FQNNGV. For the CDR3, the DNA is TGTGCCAGCAGCTTTGGTAGTAATTCACCCCTCCACTTT. Encoded protein: CASSFGSNSPLHF. Supplemented by reference TRBV11-2 and TRBJ1-6, the full variable domain reads EAGVAQSPRYKIIEKRQSVAFWCNPISGHATLYWYQQILGQGPKLLIQFQNNGVVDDSQLPKDRFSAERLKGVDSTLKIQPAKLEDSAVYLCASSFGSNSPLHFGNGTRLTVT.

This sequence joins TRBV2 and TRBJ2-7, with unresolved D. The CDR3 length is 15 residues. Germline CDR1 and CDR2: SNHLY and FYNNEI. The V end was cut by 2 bases, the J end by 0 bases, with 11 bases between. The CDR3: CASSEPGESSYEQYF. CDR3 in DNA: TGTGCCAGCAGTGAACCGGGTGAGAGCTCCTACGAGCAGTACTTC.

Concerning this clone itself: A read error likely explains this, since a far larger clone differs by one base. V gene TRBV15 combines with J gene TRBJ1-4, with no clear D. The germline V gene has CDR1 LNHNV and CDR2 YYDKDF (reference sequence). V lost 6 bases to trimming and J lost 4 bases, with 12 bases between them. This CDR3 comprises 14 residues. CDR3 sequence: CATRSLRVNEKLFF. CDR3 nucleotides: TGTGCCACCAGAAGTCTCCGGGTTAATGAAAAACTGTTTTTT.

The chain joins TRBV6-1 to TRBJ1-2; the D gene is possibly TRBD1 (6 bases). The CDR3 sequence is 15 residues long. Trimming shortened V by 6 bases and J by 3 bases, and 17 bases separated the two germline ends. CDR1 is MNHNS, CDR2 SASEGT, per germline. The DNA of the CDR3 is TGTGCCAGCAGCCTCGGACAGACGGAGTACTATGGCTACACCTTC. Protein sequence: CASSLGQTEYYGYTF.

The rearrangement uses TRBV5-1 and TRBJ2-7, with 11 bases matching TRBD2. Germline CDR1 is SGHRS and CDR2 is YFSETQ. Trimming cost V 4 bases and J 6 bases; bases outside gene matches: 6. This CDR3 has 14 amino acids. CDR3 amino acids: CASSATSGASEQYF. In DNA form, the CDR3 reads TGCGCCAGCAGCGCGACTAGCGGGGCGAGCGAGCAGTACTTC.

This clone was recorded only once. The rearrangement uses TRBV11-2 and TRBJ1-2; 12 bases are a match to TRBD1. Germline CDR1 SGHAT, CDR2 FQNNGV. This CDR3 has 15 residues. Trimming took 4 bases from V and 4 from J; bases not matched to a gene: 4. CDR3: CASSSGQGAGYGYTF. For the CDR3, the DNA is TGTGCCAGCAGCTCGGGACAGGGGGCGGGCTATGGCTACACCTTC.

The chain recombines TRBV2 with TRBJ1-2, with 8 bases lining up with TRBD1. Losses at the gene ends were 7 bases for V and 4 bases for J; bases not matched to a gene: 5. Germline V CDR1 and CDR2: SNHLY, FYNNEI. The CDR3 has 13 residues. The CDR3 DNA follows: TGTGCCAGCACCAGACAGGGGAGCTATGGCTACACCTTC. Its translation is CASTRQGSYGYTF.

This chain links TRBV13 with TRBJ2-2, with a weak D call TRBD2 (5 bases). V was trimmed by 1 base and J by 5 bases, leaving 11 bases between them. This CDR3 is built from 15 residues. CDR1 is PRHDT, CDR2 FYEKMQ, per germline (reference sequence). CDR3 in DNA: TGTGCCAGCAGCTTAGCGGGGTTCCAAACCGGGGAGCTGTTTTTT. Translating gives CASSLAGFQTGELFF.

V usage is TRBV6-6 and J usage is TRBJ1-5; D perhaps matches TRBD1 (5 bases). Germline V gene sequence: CDR1 MNHNY, CDR2 SVGAGI (reference sequence). V lost 5 bases and J lost 7, with 15 bases in between. The CDR3 extends over 14 amino acids. As DNA, the CDR3 is TGTGCCAGCAGTCTGGGGGGGGGTAGGCAGCCCCAGCATTTT. Amino acids: CASSLGGGRQPQHF.

This sequence joins TRBV19 and TRBJ2-4; 9 bases fit TRBD2. The CDR3 spans 16 residues. V lost 2 bases, J lost 6 bases, and 8 bases stayed unmatched. Germline V gene lookup returns CDR1 LNHDA and CDR2 SQIVND (reference sequence). This CDR3 reads CASSISAGGPGNIQYF. CDR3 in DNA: TGTGCCAGTAGTATAAGCGCGGGGGGGCCGGGAAACATTCAGTACTTC.

The J gene is TRBJ2-3, the V gene TRBV4-1; TRBD1 might be the D (6 bases). Germline CDR1 reads MGHRA; CDR2 reads YSYEKL. The V gene lost 3 bases and the J gene lost 11 bases, with 15 bases spanning the gap. There are 13 residues in the CDR3. The CDR3 sequence: CASSQREAGEQYF. Written as DNA, the CDR3 is TGCGCCAGCAGCCAGAGAGAGGCAGGGGAGCAGTATTTT.

In its sample, this clone was seen a few times. This likely reflects a read error, since a far larger clone is one base away. The sample holds other DNA sequences that translate to the same CDR3. The chain links TRBV29-1 to TRBJ1-5; maybe TRBD1 (6 bases). The germline V gene encodes CDR1 SQVTM and CDR2 ANQGSEA. The ends were cut back, 5 bases at V and 4 bases at J, with 12 bases in the middle. The CDR3 is 13 residues long. The CDR3 here is CSVHGGWNQPQHF. The CDR3 DNA sequence: TGCAGCGTTCATGGGGGCTGGAATCAGCCCCAGCATTTT. Full variable domain (missing parts from reference TRBV29-1 and TRBJ1-5): SAVISQKPSRDICQRGTSLTIQCQVDSQVTMMFWYRQQPGQSLTLIATANQGSEATYESGFVIDKFPISRPNLTFSTLTVSNMSPEDSSIYLCSVHGGWNQPQHFGDGTRLSIL.

The rearrangement joins TRBV19 to TRBJ2-4; the D gene is possibly TRBD1 (5 bases). Looked up from germline, CDR1 is LNHDA and CDR2 is SQIVND (reference sequence). The V and J ends lost 1 base and 0 bases respectively, with 13 bases between them. The CDR3 extends over 17 amino acids. The CDR3 protein is CASSIALTAIAKNIQYF. The CDR3 region has the DNA TGTGCCAGTAGTATAGCATTGACAGCTATAGCCAAAAACATTCAGTACTTC.

This clone was seen more than once but under ten times. This chain's CDR3 is CASSQTGSDYNEQFF. CDR3 DNA sequence: TGCGCCAGCAGCCAAACAGGGTCAGATTACAATGAGCAGTTCTTC. The chain has TRBV4-1 and TRBJ2-1; TRBD1 might be the D (6 bases). Deletions cut 2 bases from V and 4 bases from J, with 12 bases between. Per germline, CDR1 MGHRA and CDR2 YSYEKL. The CDR3 consists of 15 residues.

The count of this clone is one. The chain recombines TRBV9 with TRBJ1-1, with TRBD1 matching 8 bases. With V trimmed by 3 bases and J by 4 bases, 5 bases remained unmatched. Germline V gene sequence: CDR1 SGDLS, CDR2 YYNGEE. CDR3 length: 14 amino acids. The CDR3 sequence: CASSAGQGSTEAFF. DNA of the CDR3: TGTGCCAGCAGCGCCGGACAGGGTAGCACTGAAGCTTTCTTT.

This chain uses TRBV4-1 with TRBJ2-5; TRBD1 matches 10 bases. CDR1 MGHRA and CDR2 YSYEKL come from the germline V gene. The junction had 8 bases not matched to a gene; V was cut back by 0 bases and J by 4 bases. This CDR3 has 17 residues. CDR3 DNA: TGCGCCAGCAGCCAAGATCTGGCGACAGGGGGCCGAGAGACCCAGTACTTC. Translation gives CASSQDLATGGRETQYF.

This sequence joins TRBV4-2 and TRBJ2-2; 11 positions agree with TRBD2. Germline V gene lookup returns CDR1 LGHNA and CDR2 YNFKEQ. J lost 2 bases, V lost 5 bases, and 10 bases had no gene match. The CDR3 has 18 amino acids. CDR3 amino acids: CASSYLAGGRRNTGELFF. The CDR3 DNA is TGTGCCAGCAGCTACCTAGCGGGGGGCCGCCGAAACACCGGGGAGCTGTTTTTT.